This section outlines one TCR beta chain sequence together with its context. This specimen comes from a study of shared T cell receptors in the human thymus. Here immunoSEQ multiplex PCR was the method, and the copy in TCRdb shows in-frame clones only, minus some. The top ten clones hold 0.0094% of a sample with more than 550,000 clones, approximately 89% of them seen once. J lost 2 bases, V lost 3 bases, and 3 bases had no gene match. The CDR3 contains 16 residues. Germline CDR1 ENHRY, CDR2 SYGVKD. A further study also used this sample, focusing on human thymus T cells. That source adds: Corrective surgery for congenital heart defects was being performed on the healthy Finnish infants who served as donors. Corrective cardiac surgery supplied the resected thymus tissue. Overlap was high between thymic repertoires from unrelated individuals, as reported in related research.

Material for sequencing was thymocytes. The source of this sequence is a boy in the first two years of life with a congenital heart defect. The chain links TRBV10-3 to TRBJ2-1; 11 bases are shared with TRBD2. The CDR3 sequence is CAISDPSGRTYNEQFF. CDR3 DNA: TGTGCCATCAGTGACCCTAGCGGGAGGACCTACAATGAGCAGTTCTTC.